This is a list of T cell receptor beta chains from one sample in a study of tumor-infiltrating lymphocytes in localized non-small cell lung cancer. Profiled with immunoSEQ multiplex PCR; TCRdb holds only in-frame clones, not every one. This sample has 9,500 to 15,000 clones, with approximately 80% found just once. The sequenced sample was lung tumor tissue. These receptors came from a human donor with non-small cell lung cancer. The CDR3 runs from the conserved cysteine through the conserved F or W. Fields, in order: J gene, V gene, D gene, clone size, CDR3 protein, CDR3 DNA. The D gene is left open where the match is weak. Rows give clone size only sometimes, using once, few, many, or a class for an expanded clone.

J gene: TRBJ1-1
V gene: TRBV7-2
D gene: -
clone size: few
CDR3 protein: CASSSESNTEAFF
CDR3 DNA: TGTGCCAGCAGCTCGGAGTCGAACACTGAAGCTTTCTTT

J gene: TRBJ1-5
V gene: TRBV30
D gene: -
clone size: -
CDR3 protein: CAWSGGRPTYNQPQHF
CDR3 DNA: TGTGCCTGGAGTGGAGGCAGGCCAACATACAATCAGCCCCAGCATTTT

J gene: TRBJ1-5
V gene: TRBV6-5
D gene: -
clone size: -
CDR3 protein: CASRQTGINQPQHF
CDR3 DNA: TGTGCCAGCAGGCAAACAGGGATCAATCAGCCCCAGCATTTT

J gene: TRBJ1-5
V gene: TRBV5-6
D gene: -
clone size: -
CDR3 protein: CASSLGQDELNQPQHF
CDR3 DNA: TGTGCCAGCAGCTTGGGGCAGGATGAGTTAAATCAGCCCCAGCATTTT

J gene: TRBJ1-6
V gene: TRBV4-3
D gene: TRBD1
clone size: once
CDR3 protein: CASSLFTGTGISPLHF
CDR3 DNA: TGCGCCAGCAGCCTTTTCACCGGGACAGGGATTTCACCCCTCCACTTT

J gene: TRBJ2-3
V gene: TRBV5-1
D gene: TRBD1
clone size: -
CDR3 protein: CASSGRDRGDTDTQYF
CDR3 DNA: TGCGCCAGCAGCGGCAGGGACAGAGGGGACACAGATACGCAGTATTTT

J gene: TRBJ2-7
V gene: TRBV5-1
D gene: -
clone size: few
CDR3 protein: CASSGGDEVQEQYF
CDR3 DNA: TGCGCCAGCAGCGGTGGGGACGAGGTCCAGGAGCAGTACTTC

J gene: TRBJ2-3
V gene: TRBV11-2
D gene: TRBD2
clone size: -
CDR3 protein: CASSKTTGTTTDTQYF
CDR3 DNA: TGTGCCAGCAGCAAAACAACCGGGACTACCACAGATACGCAGTATTTT

J gene: TRBJ2-2
V gene: TRBV6-5
D gene: -
clone size: -
CDR3 protein: CASSLSRGLGGELFF
CDR3 DNA: TGTGCCAGCAGTTTGAGCAGGGGTCTCGGCGGGGAGCTGTTTTTT

J gene: TRBJ1-1
V gene: TRBV6-5
D gene: -
clone size: -
CDR3 protein: CASSLDSPYTEAFF
CDR3 DNA: TGTGCCAGCAGTCTCGACAGTCCTTACACTGAAGCTTTCTTT

J gene: TRBJ2-1
V gene: TRBV5-1
D gene: TRBD2
clone size: -
CDR3 protein: CASRYTSGGYNEQFF
CDR3 DNA: TGCGCCAGCAGATACACTAGCGGGGGGTACAATGAGCAGTTCTTC

J gene: TRBJ2-7
V gene: TRBV4-2
D gene: -
clone size: few
CDR3 protein: CASSQRVEAYEQYF
CDR3 DNA: TGTGCCAGCAGCCAAAGGGTGGAGGCCTACGAGCAGTACTTC

J gene: TRBJ1-1
V gene: TRBV7-9
D gene: -
clone size: -
CDR3 protein: CASSPHQGARTEAFF
CDR3 DNA: TGTGCCAGCAGCCCGCATCAAGGGGCAAGGACTGAAGCTTTCTTT

J gene: TRBJ1-1
V gene: TRBV4-3
D gene: -
clone size: -
CDR3 protein: CASSQDRNRATEAFF
CDR3 DNA: TGCGCCAGCAGCCAAGATAGAAACAGGGCCACTGAAGCTTTCTTT

J gene: TRBJ1-2
V gene: TRBV15
D gene: -
clone size: -
CDR3 protein: CATSRDGDRTYGYTF
CDR3 DNA: TGTGCCACCAGCAGAGACGGCGACAGGACCTATGGCTACACCTTC

J gene: TRBJ1-4
V gene: TRBV10-1
D gene: -
clone size: -
CDR3 protein: CASKNWADATNEKLFF
CDR3 DNA: TGCGCCAGCAAGAACTGGGCTGATGCAACTAATGAAAAACTGTTTTTT

J gene: TRBJ1-2
V gene: TRBV5-4
D gene: -
clone size: -
CDR3 protein: CASSGARAGMGGYTF
CDR3 DNA: TGTGCCAGCAGCGGGGCCCGTGCGGGAATGGGTGGCTACACCTTC

J gene: TRBJ1-5
V gene: TRBV30
D gene: -
clone size: -
CDR3 protein: CAWSADSNQPQHF
CDR3 DNA: TGTGCCTGGTCAGCTGATAGCAATCAGCCCCAGCATTTT

J gene: TRBJ1-6
V gene: TRBV19
D gene: TRBD1
clone size: -
CDR3 protein: CASSIGTGFNSPLHF
CDR3 DNA: TGTGCCAGTAGTATAGGGACAGGTTTTAATTCACCCCTCCACTTT

J gene: TRBJ2-7
V gene: TRBV21-1
D gene: -
clone size: -
CDR3 protein: CASSKGTGEQYF
CDR3 DNA: TGTGCCAGCAGCAAAGGGACAGGCGAGCAGTACTTC

J gene: TRBJ2-2
V gene: TRBV27
D gene: -
clone size: -
CDR3 protein: CASSIQAITGELFF
CDR3 DNA: TGTGCCAGCAGTATTCAGGCTATCACCGGGGAGCTGTTTTTT

J gene: TRBJ1-1
V gene: TRBV7-2
D gene: -
clone size: -
CDR3 protein: CASSLKLGRGTEAFF
CDR3 DNA: TGTGCCAGCAGCTTAAAGTTAGGAAGGGGCACTGAAGCTTTCTTT

J gene: TRBJ1-1
V gene: TRBV6-5
D gene: TRBD1
clone size: -
CDR3 protein: CASRQGVNTEAFF
CDR3 DNA: TGTGCCAGCAGGCAGGGGGTGAACACTGAAGCTTTCTTT

J gene: TRBJ2-1
V gene: TRBV6-5
D gene: -
clone size: -
CDR3 protein: CASRSPLVVGNEQFF
CDR3 DNA: TGTGCCAGCAGGTCTCCGCTGGTGGTCGGGAATGAGCAGTTCTTC

J gene: TRBJ1-1
V gene: TRBV30
D gene: -
clone size: -
CDR3 protein: CAWSVRRLNTEAFF
CDR3 DNA: TGTGCCTGGAGTGTACGCAGGCTGAACACTGAAGCTTTCTTT

J gene: TRBJ2-2
V gene: TRBV7-2
D gene: -
clone size: -
CDR3 protein: CASSSGPTGELFF
CDR3 DNA: TGTGCCAGCAGCTCAGGACCCACCGGGGAGCTGTTTTTT

J gene: TRBJ2-5
V gene: TRBV5-1
D gene: TRBD2
clone size: -
CDR3 protein: CASSLGGYQETQYF
CDR3 DNA: TGCGCCAGCAGTTTGGGGGGGTACCAAGAGACCCAGTACTTC

J gene: TRBJ2-7
V gene: TRBV18
D gene: -
clone size: -
CDR3 protein: CASSPLTAEQYF
CDR3 DNA: TGTGCCAGCTCACCGCTGACGGCCGAGCAGTACTTC